This T cell receptor (beta chain) was retrieved from a study of shared clonotypes between healthy human individuals. Background on the study: A donor's plate count was three for CD4 naive and three for CD4 memory; CD8 naive had two and CD8 memory one.

CDR3 length: 10 residues. Germline CDR1 reads SNHLY; CDR2 reads FYNNEI. The V end was cut by 6 bases, the J end by 11 bases, with 10 bases between. Regarding the study as a whole: Clonotypes shared by all four sorted-subset donors had higher generation probabilities than non-shared clonotypes.

DNA at about 190 ng, around 30,000 T cell genomes, went into sorted-subset replicate PCRs. Repertoires were generated with immunoSEQ multiplex PCR, while TCRdb's copy carries only in-frame clones and drops some. The table lists 700,000 to 950,000 clones, approximately 96% of them singletons. A note on this clone: Its antigen is currently unknown.

Naive CD8 isolation took CD45RO-negative cells positively selected for CCR7 and excluded terminally differentiated effector memory CD45RA+ cells. Those who donated, Caucasian adults without exception, all lived in Nashville, Tennessee. The V call is TRBV2, the J call TRBJ1-1; unclear D gene. This TCR was sampled from a man aged 25 to 45 in good health. The sequenced sample was naive CD8+ T cells sorted from blood. CDR3 loop: CASRLSGAFF. CDR3 DNA: TGTGCCAGCAGGTTATCGGGTGCTTTCTTT.